Sequencing of this T cell receptor beta chain was carried out in a study of blood T cell repertoires in COVID-19. Study as a whole: PBMCs, B-cell-depleted T cells, or T cells provided the cDNA or gDNA that made up the material.

The count of this clone is one. Germline V gives CDR1 LGHDT, CDR2 YNNKEL (reference sequence). V gave up 0 bases and J gave up 7 bases, with 15 bases separating them. The CDR3 length is 15 residues. This table comes from immunoSEQ multiplex PCR, and its TCRdb copy is limited to in-frame clones, with some not included. The sample has 150,000 to 200,000 clones; less than 85% are singletons. The sample was PBMCs or T cells enriched from blood (not recorded which). This TCR was recovered from a man between 50 and 59 years old who had recovered from COVID-19. This rearrangement joins TRBV3-1 (or the pseudogene TRBV3-2) to TRBJ1-2; D is unclear. The CDR3: CASSQDGAPGGGYTF. In DNA, the CDR3 is TGTGCCAGCAGCCAAGACGGAGCGCCCGGTGGTGGCTACACCTTC.